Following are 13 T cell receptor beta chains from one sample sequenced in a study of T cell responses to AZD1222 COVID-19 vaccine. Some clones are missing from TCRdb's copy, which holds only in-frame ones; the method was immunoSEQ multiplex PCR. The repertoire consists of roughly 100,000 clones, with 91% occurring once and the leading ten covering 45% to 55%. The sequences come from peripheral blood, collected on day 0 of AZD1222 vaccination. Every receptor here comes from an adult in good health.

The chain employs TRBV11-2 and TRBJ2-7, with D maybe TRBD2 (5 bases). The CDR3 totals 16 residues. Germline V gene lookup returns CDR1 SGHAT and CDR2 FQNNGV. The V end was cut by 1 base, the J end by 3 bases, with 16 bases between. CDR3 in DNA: TGTGCCAGCAGCTTAGGCGGGCCAGCTCTCATCTACGAGCAGTACTTC. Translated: CASSLGGPALIYEQYF. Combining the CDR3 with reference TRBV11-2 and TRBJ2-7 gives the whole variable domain EAGVAQSPRYKIIEKRQSVAFWCNPISGHATLYWYQQILGQGPKLLIQFQNNGVVDDSQLPKDRFSAERLKGVDSTLKIQPAKLEDSAVYLCASSLGGPALIYEQYFGPGTRLTVT.

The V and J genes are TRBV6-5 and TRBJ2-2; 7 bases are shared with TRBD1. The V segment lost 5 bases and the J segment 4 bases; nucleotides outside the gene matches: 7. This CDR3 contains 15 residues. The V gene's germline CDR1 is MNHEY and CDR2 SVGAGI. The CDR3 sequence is CASSRQGVGTGELFF. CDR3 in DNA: TGTGCCAGCAGTCGACAGGGTGTCGGCACCGGGGAGCTGTTTTTT.

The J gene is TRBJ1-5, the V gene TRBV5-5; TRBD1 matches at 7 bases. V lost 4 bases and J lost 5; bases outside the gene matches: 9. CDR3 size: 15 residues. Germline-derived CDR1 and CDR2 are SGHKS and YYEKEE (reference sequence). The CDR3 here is CASSGGPTGHQPQHF. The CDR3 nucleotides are TGTGCCAGCAGCGGCGGACCGACAGGGCATCAGCCCCAGCATTTT. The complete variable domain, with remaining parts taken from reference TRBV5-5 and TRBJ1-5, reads DAGVTQSPTHLIKTRGQQVTLRCSPISGHKSVSWYQQVLGQGPQFIFQYYEKEERGRGNFPDRFSARQFPNYSSELNVNALLLGDSALYLCASSGGPTGHQPQHFGDGTRLSIL.

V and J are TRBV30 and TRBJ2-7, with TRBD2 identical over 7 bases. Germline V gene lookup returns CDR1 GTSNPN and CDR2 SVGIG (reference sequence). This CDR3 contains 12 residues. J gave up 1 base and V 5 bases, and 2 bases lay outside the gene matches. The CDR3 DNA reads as TGTGCCTGGGCTAGCGGATCCTACGAGCAGTACTTC. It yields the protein CAWASGSYEQYF.

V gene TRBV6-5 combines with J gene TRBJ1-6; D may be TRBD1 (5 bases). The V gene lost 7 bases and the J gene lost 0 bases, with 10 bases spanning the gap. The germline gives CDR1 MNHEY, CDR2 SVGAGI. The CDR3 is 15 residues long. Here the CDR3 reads CASNRDSSYNSPLHF. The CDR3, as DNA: TGTGCCAGCAACAGAGACAGCTCCTATAATTCACCCCTCCACTTT.

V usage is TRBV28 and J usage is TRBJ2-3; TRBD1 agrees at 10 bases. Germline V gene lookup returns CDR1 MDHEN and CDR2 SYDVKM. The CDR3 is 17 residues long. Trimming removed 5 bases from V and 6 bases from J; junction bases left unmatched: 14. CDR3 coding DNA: TGTGCCAGCAGTGACATTGGGACAGGGGATTTTATGGATACGCAGTATTTT. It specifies CASSDIGTGDFMDTQYF.

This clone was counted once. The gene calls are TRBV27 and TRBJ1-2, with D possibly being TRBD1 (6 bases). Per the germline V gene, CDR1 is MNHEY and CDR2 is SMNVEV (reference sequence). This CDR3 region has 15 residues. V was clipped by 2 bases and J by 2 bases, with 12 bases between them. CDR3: CASSLNRDANYGYTF. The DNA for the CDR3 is TGTGCCAGCAGTTTAAACAGGGACGCCAACTATGGCTACACCTTC.

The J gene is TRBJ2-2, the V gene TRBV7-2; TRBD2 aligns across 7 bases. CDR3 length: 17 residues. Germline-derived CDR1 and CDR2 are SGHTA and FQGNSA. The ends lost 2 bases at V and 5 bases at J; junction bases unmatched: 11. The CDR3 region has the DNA TGTGCCAGCAGCTTAAGAGGGGCCAGCGGGAATACCGGGGAGCTGTTTTTT. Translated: CASSLRGASGNTGELFF.

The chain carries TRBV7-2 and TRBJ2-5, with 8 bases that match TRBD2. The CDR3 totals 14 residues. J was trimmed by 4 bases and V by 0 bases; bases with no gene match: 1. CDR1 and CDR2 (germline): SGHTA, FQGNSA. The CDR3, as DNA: TGTGCCAGCAGCTTAGCCGGGGGGGCAGAGACCCAGTACTTC. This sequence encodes CASSLAGGAETQYF.

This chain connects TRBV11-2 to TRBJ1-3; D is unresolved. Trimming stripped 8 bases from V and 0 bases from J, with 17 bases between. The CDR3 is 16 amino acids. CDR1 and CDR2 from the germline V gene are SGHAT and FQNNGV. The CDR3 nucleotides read TGTGCCAGCTCCCCGGGTGGACTGGGCTCTGGAAACACCATATATTTT. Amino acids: CASSPGGLGSGNTIYF.

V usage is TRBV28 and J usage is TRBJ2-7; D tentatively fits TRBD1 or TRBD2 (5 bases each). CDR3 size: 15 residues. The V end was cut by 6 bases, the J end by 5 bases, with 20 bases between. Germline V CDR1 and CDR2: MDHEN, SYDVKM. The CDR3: CASREAGTRSDEQYF. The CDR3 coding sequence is TGTGCCAGCAGGGAGGCCGGGACGCGTTCCGACGAGCAGTACTTC.

CDR3 region: CASSFKDNSPLHF. The CDR3 region has the DNA TGTGCCAGCAGTTTTAAGGATAATTCACCCCTCCACTTT. This chain uses TRBV27 with TRBJ1-6; no clear D gene. Trimming pared 3 bases from V and 5 bases from J, leaving 5 bases between. This CDR3 comprises 13 residues. CDR1 and CDR2 (germline): MNHEY, SMNVEV (reference sequence).

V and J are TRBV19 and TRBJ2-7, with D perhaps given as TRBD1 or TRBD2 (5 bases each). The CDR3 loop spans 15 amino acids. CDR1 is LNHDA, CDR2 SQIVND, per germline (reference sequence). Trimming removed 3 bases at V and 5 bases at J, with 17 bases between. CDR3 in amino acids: CASSIGTPLPHEQYF. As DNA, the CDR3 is TGTGCCAGTAGTATCGGGACGCCTCTACCCCACGAGCAGTACTTC.